This T cell receptor (beta chain) was identified during a study of human T cells and chemical hapten exposure. For the study at large: Small pooled library volume differences mainly caused per-sample TCR yield variation.

Documented time point: pre-sensitization, week 0. Stated treatment: therapeutic diphenylcyclopropenone sensitization with weekly scalp DPC. CDR1 and CDR2 from the germline V gene are SGHRS and YFSETQ. V lost 0 bases and J 7 bases, leaving 13 bases between the germline ends. This CDR3 region has 14 residues. This clonotype was seen only a few times. MiXCR, applied by TCRdb to the RACE reads, yields one record per CDR3 protein. The sample yields about 290,000 distinct CDR3 sequences, roughly 8% seen once. This TCR derives from a man aged 18 to 29 with alopecia areata. Some clones in this sample may be carry-over from other donors' samples. The source material was whole blood, sampled in connection with sensitization to the hapten diphenylcyclopropenone (DPC). The chain has TRBV5-1 and TRBJ1-2; possibly TRBD1 for D (6 bases). In nucleotides, the CDR3 is TGCGCCAGCAGCTTGGATCCAGCCAGGGGTGGCTACACCTTC. It yields the protein CASSLDPARGGYTF.